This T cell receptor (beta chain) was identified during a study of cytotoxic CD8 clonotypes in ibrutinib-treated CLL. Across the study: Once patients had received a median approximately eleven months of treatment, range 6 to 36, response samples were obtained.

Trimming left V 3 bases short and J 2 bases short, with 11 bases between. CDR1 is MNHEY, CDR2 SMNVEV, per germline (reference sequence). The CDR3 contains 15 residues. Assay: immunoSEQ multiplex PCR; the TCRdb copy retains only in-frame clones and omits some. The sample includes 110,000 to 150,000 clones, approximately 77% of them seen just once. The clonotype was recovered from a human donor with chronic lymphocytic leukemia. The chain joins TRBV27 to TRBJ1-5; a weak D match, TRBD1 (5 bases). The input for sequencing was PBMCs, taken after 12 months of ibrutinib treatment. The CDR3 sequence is CASSLGREGNQPQHF. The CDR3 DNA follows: TGTGCCAGCAGTTTGGGCAGGGAGGGCAATCAGCCCCAGCATTTT.